The clone carrying this TCR beta chain was found a few times. Its antigen is not identified. This sample is drawn from a study of blood T cells in healthy people across ages. Study at large: Per every two T cells, about one barcoded beta molecule was captured by template switching. Study outcomes and limitations: Samples with more naive T cells showed higher observed beta diversity.

CDR1 and CDR2 from the germline V gene are LNHNV and YYDKDF (reference sequence). CDR3 length: 17 residues. The V end was cut by 3 bases, the J end by 0 bases, with 16 bases between. Sample-barcoded 5' priming and a J-beta primer mix drove a second PCR of about 7 to 12 cycles. TCRdb ran MiXCR on the 5' RACE reads and lists one entry per CDR3 protein. The sample lists about a million distinct CDR3 sequences; around 54% were seen once. The source is a woman aged 55-75 years in good health. Sequenced material: blood. The gene calls are TRBV15 and TRBJ2-3, with unresolved D. The CDR3 here is CATSSPLDPGSTDTQYF. As DNA, the CDR3 is TGTGCCACCAGCAGCCCCCTGGATCCTGGGAGCACAGATACGCAGTATTTT.